A selection of T cell receptor beta chains follows, all from one sample in a study of regulatory T cells in long-lasting Graves disease. One entry per CDR3 protein, called by TCRdb with MiXCR from the multiplex PCR reads. This sample has hundreds of thousands of distinct CDR3 sequences, with around 15% found just once. This sample also appeared in a second study, on T cells in Graves' hyperthyroidism and ophthalmopathy.

Source: peripheral blood mononuclear cells (PBMCs), taken at new diagnosis, from a patient treated with antithyroid drugs. Receptors were obtained from a woman in her forties or fifties with Graves disease. Both conserved end residues are part of each CDR3. A D gene is named only where the DNA matches it firmly. Only part of the rows carry a size: once, few, many, or a class if the clone is expanded.

V gene: TRBV2; D gene: NA; clone size: many; J gene: TRBJ1-5; CDR3 protein: CASTIARGNQPQHF; CDR3 DNA: TGTGCCAGCACCATCGCCAGGGGCAATCAGCCCCAGCATTTT
V gene: TRBV2; D gene: NA; clone size: many; J gene: TRBJ1-1; CDR3 protein: CASTRGDDRAEAFF; CDR3 DNA: TGTGCCAGCACCCGAGGAGACGATAGGGCTGAAGCTTTCTTT
V gene: TRBV3-1; D gene: TRBD2; clone size: many; J gene: TRBJ2-5; CDR3 protein: CASSQDSPGLASGGETQYF; CDR3 DNA: TGTGCCAGCAGCCAAGATTCCCCGGGACTAGCTTCGGGAGGGGAGACCCAGTACTTC
V gene: TRBV4-1; D gene: TRBD1; clone size: NA; J gene: TRBJ1-5; CDR3 protein: CASSQVPGQGNQPQHF; CDR3 DNA: TGCGCCAGCAGCCAAGTCCCCGGACAGGGCAATCAGCCCCAGCATTTT
V gene: TRBV6-2/TRBV6-3; D gene: TRBD1; clone size: few; J gene: TRBJ1-5; CDR3 protein: CANGQGDPHSNQPQHF; CDR3 DNA: TGTGCCAACGGACAGGGAGACCCACATAGCAATCAGCCCCAGCATTTT
V gene: TRBV12-3/TRBV12-4; D gene: TRBD1; clone size: many; J gene: TRBJ1-1; CDR3 protein: CASRMGQGLEAFF; CDR3 DNA: TGTGCCAGCAGAATGGGACAGGGGCTTGAAGCTTTCTTT
V gene: TRBV11-1; D gene: NA; clone size: NA; J gene: TRBJ1-5; CDR3 protein: CAGSSGVNQPQHF; CDR3 DNA: TGTGCCGGCAGCTCAGGGGTGAATCAGCCCCAGCATTTT
V gene: TRBV3-1; D gene: TRBD1; clone size: NA; J gene: TRBJ2-7; CDR3 protein: CASSPLQGASEQYF; CDR3 DNA: TGTGCCAGCAGCCCATTACAGGGGGCGTCCGAGCAGTACTTC
V gene: TRBV19; D gene: TRBD1; clone size: NA; J gene: TRBJ2-1; CDR3 protein: CASTRQGTYNEQFF; CDR3 DNA: TGTGCCAGTACCAGACAGGGGACCTACAATGAGCAGTTCTTC
V gene: TRBV5-1; D gene: NA; clone size: few; J gene: TRBJ2-2; CDR3 protein: CASSSGIGQSGELFF; CDR3 DNA: TGCGCCAGCAGCTCGGGAATAGGGCAGAGCGGGGAGCTGTTTTTT
V gene: TRBV4-1; D gene: NA; clone size: NA; J gene: TRBJ2-7; CDR3 protein: CASSQDHLYEQYF; CDR3 DNA: TGCGCCAGCAGCCAAGACCACCTCTACGAGCAGTACTTC
V gene: TRBV3-1; D gene: TRBD1; clone size: many; J gene: TRBJ1-2; CDR3 protein: CASSQGTGASRRYGYTF; CDR3 DNA: TGTGCCAGCAGCCAAGGGACAGGGGCGTCCCGTAGGTATGGCTACACCTTC
V gene: TRBV2; D gene: NA; clone size: many; J gene: TRBJ1-1; CDR3 protein: CASSEAGTDFEAFF; CDR3 DNA: TGTGCCAGCAGTGAAGCTGGGACCGACTTTGAAGCTTTCTTT
V gene: TRBV5-1; D gene: NA; clone size: NA; J gene: TRBJ2-3; CDR3 protein: CASSLNPGLSLSTDTQYF; CDR3 DNA: TGCGCCAGCAGCTTGAACCCAGGACTATCTCTGAGCACAGATACGCAGTATTTT
V gene: TRBV4-1; D gene: NA; clone size: NA; J gene: TRBJ1-1; CDR3 protein: CASSQDPRTAVAAEAFF; CDR3 DNA: TGCGCCAGCAGCCAAGACCCGCGGACAGCGGTGGCCGCTGAAGCTTTCTTT
V gene: TRBV12-5; D gene: TRBD1; clone size: many; J gene: TRBJ1-5; CDR3 protein: CASGRGTGVGSNQPQHF; CDR3 DNA: TGTGCTAGTGGCCGCGGGACAGGGGTCGGGAGCAATCAGCCCCAGCATTTT
V gene: TRBV28; D gene: TRBD2; clone size: many; J gene: TRBJ2-5; CDR3 protein: CASSLPGGTQYF; CDR3 DNA: TGTGCCAGCAGTTTGCCGGGGGGGACCCAGTACTTC
V gene: TRBV20-1; D gene: NA; clone size: many; J gene: TRBJ2-7; CDR3 protein: CSARDLLTAYEQYF; CDR3 DNA: TGCAGTGCTAGAGATCTTTTGACAGCCTACGAGCAGTACTTC
V gene: TRBV7-9; D gene: TRBD1; clone size: NA; J gene: TRBJ1-3; CDR3 protein: CASSRDSRGSGNTIYF; CDR3 DNA: TGTGCCAGCAGCAGGGACAGTAGAGGCTCTGGAAACACCATATATTTT
V gene: TRBV24-1; D gene: NA; clone size: few; J gene: TRBJ1-2; CDR3 protein: CATSDVYGYTF; CDR3 DNA: TGTGCCACCAGTGATGTCTATGGCTACACCTTC
V gene: TRBV7-9; D gene: NA; clone size: few; J gene: TRBJ1-1; CDR3 protein: CASGLSGAEAFF; CDR3 DNA: TGTGCCAGCGGATTGTCGGGAGCTGAAGCTTTCTTT
V gene: TRBV10-3; D gene: TRBD1; clone size: many; J gene: TRBJ1-6; CDR3 protein: CAISESGDSRSSMGSPLHF; CDR3 DNA: TGTGCCATCAGTGAGTCGGGGGACAGCCGATCCTCGATGGGTTCACCCCTCCACTTT
V gene: TRBV12-3/TRBV12-4; D gene: TRBD2; clone size: many; J gene: TRBJ2-5; CDR3 protein: CASSFASGLAGGLPLQETQYF; CDR3 DNA: TGTGCCAGCAGTTTTGCCTCTGGACTAGCGGGGGGGCTTCCGCTACAAGAGACCCAGTACTTC
V gene: TRBV2; D gene: TRBD1; clone size: many; J gene: TRBJ1-2; CDR3 protein: CASSDRGDYGYTF; CDR3 DNA: TGTGCCAGCAGCGACAGGGGTGACTATGGCTACACCTTC
V gene: TRBV4-1; D gene: TRBD1; clone size: many; J gene: TRBJ1-1; CDR3 protein: CASSQIRDRAEAFF; CDR3 DNA: TGCGCCAGCAGCCAAATCCGGGACAGGGCTGAAGCTTTCTTT
V gene: TRBV6-1; D gene: TRBD1; clone size: NA; J gene: TRBJ1-1; CDR3 protein: CASSPGFAGGNTEAFF; CDR3 DNA: TGTGCCAGCAGTCCCGGGTTCGCAGGGGGAAACACTGAAGCTTTCTTT
V gene: TRBV5-1; D gene: NA; clone size: NA; J gene: TRBJ1-2; CDR3 protein: CASSLGDTPLYGYTF; CDR3 DNA: TGCGCCAGCAGCTTGGGGGACACACCACTCTATGGCTACACCTTC
V gene: TRBV25-1; D gene: NA; clone size: many; J gene: TRBJ2-2; CDR3 protein: CASSESLIGGTGELFF; CDR3 DNA: TGTGCCAGCAGTGAATCTTTGATAGGGGGGACCGGGGAGCTGTTTTTT
V gene: TRBV12-3/TRBV12-4; D gene: TRBD1; clone size: NA; J gene: TRBJ1-2; CDR3 protein: CASSFAGQNYGYTF; CDR3 DNA: TGTGCCAGCAGTTTCGCGGGACAGAACTATGGCTACACCTTC
V gene: TRBV6-1; D gene: TRBD1; clone size: many; J gene: TRBJ1-1; CDR3 protein: CASKGQGAAEAFF; CDR3 DNA: TGTGCCAGCAAGGGACAGGGGGCGGCTGAAGCTTTCTTT
V gene: TRBV19; D gene: NA; clone size: NA; J gene: TRBJ1-2; CDR3 protein: CASSIGALTRRGYTF; CDR3 DNA: TGTGCCAGTAGTATTGGCGCCCTCACTCGTCGTGGCTACACCTTC
V gene: TRBV5-1; D gene: TRBD1; clone size: many; J gene: TRBJ2-7; CDR3 protein: CASSLATSRQGAYEQYF; CDR3 DNA: TGCGCCAGCAGCTTGGCCACGTCGAGACAGGGAGCCTACGAGCAGTACTTC
V gene: TRBV10-3; D gene: NA; clone size: few; J gene: TRBJ2-1; CDR3 protein: CAISESEFSYNEQFF; CDR3 DNA: TGTGCCATCAGTGAGTCGGAATTCTCCTACAATGAGCAGTTCTTC
V gene: TRBV20-1; D gene: TRBD2; clone size: few; J gene: TRBJ2-1; CDR3 protein: CSAPQLTGVAGVAYNEQFF; CDR3 DNA: TGCAGTGCACCTCAGTTGACAGGTGTAGCGGGGGTGGCCTACAATGAGCAGTTCTTC
V gene: TRBV3-1; D gene: TRBD2; clone size: many; J gene: TRBJ2-3; CDR3 protein: CASSQVTRGVRYF; CDR3 DNA: TGTGCCAGCAGCCAAGTGACTCGGGGGGTAAGGTATTTT
V gene: TRBV12-3/TRBV12-4; D gene: NA; clone size: many; J gene: TRBJ1-2; CDR3 protein: CASSWRNGYTF; CDR3 DNA: TGTGCCAGCAGTTGGCGGAATGGCTACACCTTC
V gene: TRBV7-9; D gene: NA; clone size: NA; J gene: TRBJ2-1; CDR3 protein: CASETVSSYNEQFF; CDR3 DNA: TGTGCCAGCGAGACGGTTAGCTCCTACAATGAGCAGTTCTTC
V gene: TRBV28; D gene: NA; clone size: many; J gene: TRBJ2-7; CDR3 protein: CASRAGNYEQQYF; CDR3 DNA: TGTGCCAGCAGGGCGGGGAACTACGAGCAGCAGTACTTC
V gene: TRBV2; D gene: TRBD2; clone size: many; J gene: TRBJ2-7; CDR3 protein: CASSPAGTSGGVFF; CDR3 DNA: TGTGCCAGCAGTCCCGCCGGGACTAGCGGGGGGGTCTTCTTC
V gene: TRBV6-2/TRBV6-3; D gene: TRBD1; clone size: NA; J gene: TRBJ1-4; CDR3 protein: CASRRTGAEKLFF; CDR3 DNA: TGTGCCAGCAGACGGACAGGCGCCGAAAAACTGTTTTTT
V gene: TRBV14; D gene: NA; clone size: NA; J gene: TRBJ2-3; CDR3 protein: CASSQDFVRVGAVTDTQYF; CDR3 DNA: TGTGCCAGCAGCCAAGATTTCGTCCGGGTCGGGGCGGTCACAGATACGCAGTATTTT
V gene: TRBV29-1; D gene: NA; clone size: many; J gene: TRBJ1-2; CDR3 protein: CSGQGSGGYTF; CDR3 DNA: TGCAGCGGGCAGGGTTCGGGTGGCTACACCTTC
V gene: TRBV12-3/TRBV12-4; D gene: NA; clone size: few; J gene: TRBJ1-6; CDR3 protein: CASIPSGDSPLHF; CDR3 DNA: TGTGCCAGCATACCATCTGGGGATTCACCCCTCCACTTT
V gene: TRBV30; D gene: NA; clone size: many; J gene: TRBJ2-2; CDR3 protein: CAWRGGDRRAGELFF; CDR3 DNA: TGTGCCTGGAGAGGAGGGGATCGTAGGGCCGGGGAGCTGTTTTTT
V gene: TRBV12-3/TRBV12-4; D gene: TRBD1; clone size: many; J gene: TRBJ1-5; CDR3 protein: CASSGTGTLQPQHF; CDR3 DNA: TGTGCCAGCAGTGGGACAGGGACCTTGCAGCCCCAGCATTTT